This TCR beta chain is drawn from a study of blood T cell repertoires in COVID-19. Study-wide context: There were acute and convalescent COVID-19 samples, and they came from the United States, Italy and Spain. Sources were T cells, B-cell-depleted T cells, or PBMCs; the material itself was cDNA or gDNA.

Per the study methods: Amplification of reference gene primers provided the estimated nucleated cell counts. The table came from immunoSEQ multiplex PCR; TCRdb's copy has only in-frame clones and leaves some out. The DNA was the basis for D and trimming; V, J and clone size are from that table. The table has fewer than 120,000 clones, roughly 82% seen once; the top ten hold 16%. Germline CDR1 reads KGHSH; CDR2 reads LQKENI. The CDR3 has 15 amino acids. The V and J ends lost 4 bases and 1 base respectively, with 13 bases between them. The source material was peripheral blood. The rearrangement joins TRBV18 to TRBJ1-1; possibly TRBD1 for D (6 bases). This sequence was found in an older woman with acute or convalescent COVID-19. The CDR3 nucleotides read TGTGCCAGCTCACGGACAGTTCGTGAGAACACTGAAGCTTTCTTT. Residues: CASSRTVRENTEAFF.